This is a list of T cell receptor beta chains from one sample in a study of blood T cell repertoires in COVID-19. The repertoire was sequenced with immunoSEQ multiplex PCR; TCRdb's copy has only in-frame clones and lacks some. The sample records under 200,000 clones, around 80% being singletons. Material for sequencing was peripheral blood. These receptors came from a man in his fifties or sixties with acute or convalescent COVID-19. Each CDR3 is given with its conserved first and last residue. D genes are given only for firm matches. Clone size is stated in some rows and not others, as once, few, many or a class when expanded.

clone_size: .; cdr3_length: 18; j_call: TRBJ2-7; v_call: TRBV5-5; d_call: TRBD2; cdr3_aa: CASSLVVTSGRGAYEQYF; cdr3_nt: TGTGCCAGCAGCTTGGTCGTGACTAGCGGGAGAGGCGCCTACGAGCAGTACTTC
clone_size: .; cdr3_length: 13; j_call: TRBJ1-5; v_call: TRBV29-1; d_call: TRBD1; cdr3_aa: CSVGQGGNQPQHF; cdr3_nt: TGCAGCGTTGGACAGGGCGGCAATCAGCCCCAGCATTTT
clone_size: .; cdr3_length: 15; j_call: TRBJ1-5; v_call: TRBV19; d_call: .; cdr3_aa: CATYPPGASGQPQHF; cdr3_nt: TGTGCCACCTACCCCCCAGGGGCGAGCGGTCAGCCCCAGCATTTT
clone_size: .; cdr3_length: 19; j_call: TRBJ1-5; v_call: TRBV18; d_call: .; cdr3_aa: CASSLGTQMGGRRNQPQHF; cdr3_nt: TGTGCCAGCTCACTTGGGACCCAAATGGGGGGGAGGAGAAATCAGCCCCAGCATTTT
clone_size: .; cdr3_length: 15; j_call: TRBJ2-7; v_call: TRBV6-1; d_call: TRBD2; cdr3_aa: CASSEFGGESYEQYF; cdr3_nt: TGTGCCAGCAGTGAATTCGGGGGGGAGTCCTACGAGCAGTACTTC
clone_size: .; cdr3_length: 15; j_call: TRBJ2-1; v_call: TRBV3-1/TRBV3-2; d_call: .; cdr3_aa: CASSPTGGGYNEQFF; cdr3_nt: TGTGCCAGCAGTCCCACAGGGGGGGGTTACAATGAGCAGTTCTTC
clone_size: .; cdr3_length: 18; j_call: TRBJ1-1; v_call: TRBV6-2/TRBV6-3; d_call: TRBD1; cdr3_aa: CASSYQNFPGQANTEAFF; cdr3_nt: TGTGCCAGCAGTTACCAAAATTTTCCGGGACAGGCGAACACTGAAGCTTTCTTT
clone_size: .; cdr3_length: 13; j_call: TRBJ2-1; v_call: TRBV10-3; d_call: TRBD2; cdr3_aa: CATLAGSYNEQFF; cdr3_nt: TGTGCCACCCTAGCGGGCTCCTACAATGAGCAGTTCTTC
clone_size: .; cdr3_length: 15; j_call: TRBJ2-7; v_call: TRBV6-5; d_call: TRBD1; cdr3_aa: CASRPNRGSNYEQYF; cdr3_nt: TGTGCCAGCAGGCCAAACAGGGGTTCGAACTACGAGCAGTACTTC
clone_size: .; cdr3_length: 14; j_call: TRBJ1-1; v_call: TRBV5-1; d_call: .; cdr3_aa: CASSPATANTEAFF; cdr3_nt: TGCGCCAGCAGCCCCGCGACAGCTAACACTGAAGCTTTCTTT
clone_size: .; cdr3_length: 15; j_call: TRBJ2-7; v_call: TRBV12-5; d_call: TRBD1; cdr3_aa: CASGLPRDRAYEQYF; cdr3_nt: TGTGCTAGTGGTTTGCCTCGGGACAGGGCGTACGAGCAGTACTTC
clone_size: .; cdr3_length: 18; j_call: TRBJ2-1; v_call: TRBV5-1; d_call: TRBD1; cdr3_aa: CASNRGTGVVSANNEQFF; cdr3_nt: TGCGCCAGCAACCGCGGGACAGGGGTGGTTAGCGCCAACAATGAGCAGTTCTTC
clone_size: .; cdr3_length: 20; j_call: TRBJ1-5; v_call: TRBV23-1; d_call: TRBD1; cdr3_aa: CASSQSPTGQGVIGNQPQHF; cdr3_nt: TGCGCCAGCAGTCAATCTCCTACGGGACAGGGGGTCATAGGCAATCAGCCCCAGCATTTT
clone_size: .; cdr3_length: 15; j_call: TRBJ2-1; v_call: TRBV9; d_call: TRBD2; cdr3_aa: CASSKGLAGGYEQFF; cdr3_nt: TGTGCCAGCAGCAAAGGACTAGCGGGGGGATATGAGCAGTTCTTC
clone_size: once; cdr3_length: 14; j_call: TRBJ1-4; v_call: TRBV6-5; d_call: .; cdr3_aa: CASRPGTNYEKLFF; cdr3_nt: TGTGCCAGCAGACCCGGGACAAACTATGAAAAACTGTTTTTT
clone_size: .; cdr3_length: 15; j_call: TRBJ1-5; v_call: TRBV15; d_call: .; cdr3_aa: CATSREPTGNQPQHF; cdr3_nt: TGTGCCACCAGCAGAGAACCCACAGGGAATCAGCCCCAGCATTTT
clone_size: .; cdr3_length: 12; j_call: TRBJ2-7; v_call: TRBV6-5; d_call: .; cdr3_aa: CASSYGGFEQYF; cdr3_nt: TGTGCCAGCAGTTACGGAGGGTTCGAGCAGTACTTC
clone_size: .; cdr3_length: 19; j_call: TRBJ2-2; v_call: TRBV7-2; d_call: TRBD2; cdr3_aa: CASSLSPGLAGRSTGELFF; cdr3_nt: TGTGCCAGCAGCTTATCCCCGGGACTAGCGGGAAGAAGCACCGGGGAGCTGTTTTTT
clone_size: .; cdr3_length: 14; j_call: TRBJ1-2; v_call: TRBV6-1; d_call: .; cdr3_aa: CASSVTAASLGYTF; cdr3_nt: TGTGCCAGCAGTGTGACAGCCGCCTCTTTAGGCTACACCTTC
clone_size: .; cdr3_length: 15; j_call: TRBJ2-1; v_call: TRBV7-9; d_call: TRBD2; cdr3_aa: CASSVTGTNDNEQFF; cdr3_nt: TGTGCCAGCAGCGTCACCGGGACTAACGACAATGAGCAGTTCTTC
clone_size: .; cdr3_length: 17; j_call: TRBJ2-1; v_call: TRBV21-1; d_call: .; cdr3_aa: CASSKAPGQTAYNEQFF; cdr3_nt: TGTGCCAGCAGCAAAGCGCCGGGACAGACCGCCTACAATGAGCAGTTCTTC
clone_size: .; cdr3_length: 13; j_call: TRBJ2-1; v_call: TRBV5-1; d_call: .; cdr3_aa: CASSLVAVNEQFF; cdr3_nt: TGCGCCAGCAGCTTGGTAGCGGTAAATGAGCAGTTCTTC
clone_size: .; cdr3_length: 12; j_call: TRBJ2-5; v_call: TRBV6-5; d_call: .; cdr3_aa: CASSSLGETQYF; cdr3_nt: TGTGCCAGCAGCTCCCTCGGGGAGACCCAGTACTTC
clone_size: .; cdr3_length: 16; j_call: TRBJ1-2; v_call: TRBV2; d_call: TRBD1; cdr3_aa: CASSELYEDRVNGYTF; cdr3_nt: TGTGCCAGCAGTGAACTCTACGAGGACAGGGTTAATGGCTACACCTTC
clone_size: .; cdr3_length: 13; j_call: TRBJ1-6; v_call: TRBV14; d_call: .; cdr3_aa: CASSHNWNSPLHF; cdr3_nt: TGTGCCAGCAGCCACAACTGGAATTCACCCCTCCACTTT
clone_size: .; cdr3_length: 15; j_call: TRBJ1-2; v_call: TRBV6-1; d_call: TRBD1; cdr3_aa: CASSEGAGGFYGYTF; cdr3_nt: TGTGCCAGCAGTGAAGGTGCAGGGGGCTTCTATGGCTACACCTTC
clone_size: .; cdr3_length: 12; j_call: TRBJ1-1; v_call: TRBV30; d_call: TRBD1; cdr3_aa: CAWSRDRYEAFF; cdr3_nt: TGTGCCTGGAGTCGGGACAGGTATGAAGCTTTCTTT
clone_size: .; cdr3_length: 13; j_call: TRBJ2-7; v_call: TRBV30; d_call: TRBD2; cdr3_aa: CAWSKGLAGEQYF; cdr3_nt: TGTGCCTGGAGTAAGGGACTAGCTGGGGAGCAGTACTTC
clone_size: .; cdr3_length: 14; j_call: TRBJ2-7; v_call: TRBV7-9; d_call: .; cdr3_aa: CASSLAPSLGEQYF; cdr3_nt: TGTGCCAGCAGCTTAGCCCCTAGTTTGGGCGAGCAGTACTTC
clone_size: .; cdr3_length: 12; j_call: TRBJ2-5; v_call: TRBV28; d_call: TRBD1; cdr3_aa: CASSLQGQTQYF; cdr3_nt: TGTGCCAGCAGTCTACAGGGGCAGACCCAGTACTTC
clone_size: .; cdr3_length: 16; j_call: TRBJ1-2; v_call: TRBV5-4; d_call: .; cdr3_aa: CASSPPRGARGYGYTF; cdr3_nt: TGTGCCAGCAGCCCCCCTCGGGGGGCCAGGGGCTATGGCTACACCTTC
clone_size: .; cdr3_length: 13; j_call: TRBJ2-5; v_call: TRBV29-1; d_call: .; cdr3_aa: CSVEGRSQETQYF; cdr3_nt: TGCAGCGTTGAAGGTCGGTCCCAAGAGACCCAGTACTTC
clone_size: .; cdr3_length: 11; j_call: TRBJ2-7; v_call: TRBV6-5; d_call: .; cdr3_aa: CASTGLYEQYF; cdr3_nt: TGTGCCAGCACGGGTCTCTACGAGCAGTACTTC
clone_size: .; cdr3_length: 11; j_call: TRBJ1-2; v_call: TRBV29-1; d_call: TRBD1; cdr3_aa: CSVGGQGTYTF; cdr3_nt: TGCAGCGTAGGGGGACAGGGGACCTACACCTTC
clone_size: .; cdr3_length: 16; j_call: TRBJ2-5; v_call: TRBV11-3; d_call: TRBD2; cdr3_aa: CASSLMASGVHNTQYF; cdr3_nt: TGTGCCAGCAGCTTAATGGCTAGCGGGGTACATAATACCCAGTACTTC
clone_size: .; cdr3_length: 18; j_call: TRBJ1-6; v_call: TRBV2; d_call: TRBD1; cdr3_aa: CASSEIPGQSSYNSPLHF; cdr3_nt: TGTGCCAGCAGTGAAATCCCGGGACAGAGCTCCTATAATTCACCCCTCCACTTT
clone_size: .; cdr3_length: 15; j_call: TRBJ1-1; v_call: TRBV10-3; d_call: .; cdr3_aa: CAISVADSKNTEAFF; cdr3_nt: TGTGCCATCAGTGTGGCGGACAGCAAGAACACTGAAGCTTTCTTT
clone_size: .; cdr3_length: 15; j_call: TRBJ2-7; v_call: TRBV5-1; d_call: TRBD2; cdr3_aa: CASSLVVSGNYEQYF; cdr3_nt: TGCGCCAGCAGCTTGGTAGTTAGCGGGAACTACGAGCAGTACTTC
clone_size: .; cdr3_length: 13; j_call: TRBJ1-2; v_call: TRBV24-1; d_call: .; cdr3_aa: CATSEDRPYGYTF; cdr3_nt: TGTGCCACCAGTGAGGACAGACCCTATGGCTACACCTTC
clone_size: .; cdr3_length: 14; j_call: TRBJ2-7; v_call: TRBV24-1; d_call: .; cdr3_aa: CATSDPRESEEQYF; cdr3_nt: TGTGCCACCAGTGATCCACGGGAGTCGGAAGAGCAGTACTTC
clone_size: .; cdr3_length: 16; j_call: TRBJ2-1; v_call: TRBV15; d_call: .; cdr3_aa: CATTKGTGLYPWEQFF; cdr3_nt: TGTGCCACCACCAAGGGGACCGGACTATACCCATGGGAGCAGTTCTTC
clone_size: .; cdr3_length: 13; j_call: TRBJ1-2; v_call: TRBV2; d_call: TRBD1; cdr3_aa: CASSAQGADGYTF; cdr3_nt: TGTGCCAGCAGTGCGCAGGGGGCGGATGGCTACACCTTC
clone_size: .; cdr3_length: 12; j_call: TRBJ2-5; v_call: TRBV12-3/TRBV12-4; d_call: .; cdr3_aa: CASSSRVETQYF; cdr3_nt: TGTGCCAGCAGTTCCAGGGTCGAGACCCAGTACTTC
clone_size: .; cdr3_length: 17; j_call: TRBJ2-7; v_call: TRBV7-8; d_call: TRBD2; cdr3_aa: CASSLVGTSGSIYEQYF; cdr3_nt: TGTGCCAGCAGCTTAGTGGGAACTAGCGGGAGTATCTACGAGCAGTACTTC
clone_size: .; cdr3_length: 14; j_call: TRBJ2-1; v_call: TRBV7-3; d_call: .; cdr3_aa: CASSLGSSYNEQFF; cdr3_nt: TGTGCCAGCAGCTTGGGGAGCTCCTACAATGAGCAGTTCTTC
clone_size: .; cdr3_length: 16; j_call: TRBJ2-7; v_call: TRBV7-3; d_call: TRBD2; cdr3_aa: CASSLSPREGPYEQYF; cdr3_nt: TGTGCCAGCAGCTTAAGTCCCCGGGAGGGCCCCTACGAGCAGTACTTC
clone_size: .; cdr3_length: 15; j_call: TRBJ2-5; v_call: TRBV10-3; d_call: TRBD2; cdr3_aa: CAISGSGGSQETQYF; cdr3_nt: TGTGCCATCAGTGGTAGCGGGGGGTCCCAAGAGACCCAGTACTTC
clone_size: .; cdr3_length: 16; j_call: TRBJ1-4; v_call: TRBV4-2; d_call: .; cdr3_aa: CASSQQGASTNEKLFF; cdr3_nt: TGTGCCAGCAGCCAACAGGGTGCTTCAACTAATGAAAAACTGTTTTTT
clone_size: .; cdr3_length: 14; j_call: TRBJ1-3; v_call: TRBV5-6; d_call: .; cdr3_aa: CASSPTGTGNTIYF; cdr3_nt: TGTGCCAGCAGCCCTACAGGGACTGGAAACACCATATATTTT
clone_size: .; cdr3_length: 10; j_call: TRBJ1-2; v_call: TRBV12-3/TRBV12-4; d_call: .; cdr3_aa: CASSFMTVTF; cdr3_nt: TGTGCCAGCAGTTTCATGACAGTGACCTTC
clone_size: .; cdr3_length: 16; j_call: TRBJ2-3; v_call: TRBV9; d_call: TRBD2; cdr3_aa: CASSVVVGGGSDTQYF; cdr3_nt: TGTGCCAGCAGCGTAGTTGTCGGCGGGGGGTCAGATACGCAGTATTTT
clone_size: .; cdr3_length: 15; j_call: TRBJ1-4; v_call: TRBV5-5; d_call: TRBD1; cdr3_aa: CASSLEGTGGEKLFF; cdr3_nt: TGTGCCAGCAGCTTGGAAGGGACAGGGGGCGAAAAACTGTTTTTT
clone_size: few; cdr3_length: 15; j_call: TRBJ1-5; v_call: TRBV4-1; d_call: .; cdr3_aa: CASSQDAGRNQPQHF; cdr3_nt: TGCGCCAGCAGCCAAGATGCAGGGCGCAATCAGCCCCAGCATTTT
clone_size: .; cdr3_length: 12; j_call: TRBJ2-5; v_call: TRBV7-8; d_call: TRBD1; cdr3_aa: CASSRDRGSQYF; cdr3_nt: TGTGCCAGCAGCCGTGACAGGGGTTCCCAGTACTTC
clone_size: many; cdr3_length: 13; j_call: TRBJ1-6; v_call: TRBV30; d_call: .; cdr3_aa: CAWSLEGNSPLHF; cdr3_nt: TGTGCCTGGAGTCTGGAGGGGAATTCACCCCTCCACTTT
clone_size: .; cdr3_length: 13; j_call: TRBJ2-7; v_call: TRBV12-3/TRBV12-4; d_call: .; cdr3_aa: CASSWKQAYEQYF; cdr3_nt: TGTGCCAGCAGTTGGAAACAGGCCTACGAGCAGTACTTC
clone_size: .; cdr3_length: 13; j_call: TRBJ1-1; v_call: TRBV6-5; d_call: .; cdr3_aa: CASSYLELTEAFF; cdr3_nt: TGTGCCAGCAGTTACCTTGAGCTTACTGAAGCTTTCTTT
clone_size: .; cdr3_length: 18; j_call: TRBJ2-1; v_call: TRBV9; d_call: TRBD2; cdr3_aa: CASSPSGGNPNSYNEQFF; cdr3_nt: TGTGCCAGCAGCCCTAGCGGGGGGAACCCCAACTCCTACAATGAGCAGTTCTTC